These 31 T cell receptor beta chains came from one sample sequenced in a study of cytomegalovirus exposure and HLA in healthy donors. The PCR made use of 60 Vbeta and 13 Jbeta primers. Clones were read by immunoSEQ multiplex PCR, and TCRdb kept only the in-frame ones, dropping some. Of under 300,000 clones in the sample, around 90% were seen once. The sequencing input was PBMCs. The receptors stem from a girl aged 2 to 10 in good health and CMV-seronegative.

The chain employs TRBV5-6 and TRBJ2-5, with 7 bases identical to TRBD1. The junction had 12 bases not matched to a gene; V was cut back by 2 bases and J by 11 bases. Germline-derived CDR1 and CDR2 are SGHDT and YYEEEE. This CDR3 is 14 amino acids long. CDR3 region: CASSFLFMGQWQYF. The CDR3 DNA follows: TGTGCCAGCAGCTTCCTTTTTATGGGACAGTGGCAGTACTTC.

The gene calls are TRBV2 and TRBJ2-5; 10 nucleotides agree with TRBD2. This CDR3 region has 15 residues. V shed 1 base, J shed 2 bases, and the junction held 1 base outside the gene matches. The germline V gene has CDR1 SNHLY and CDR2 FYNNEI. This CDR3 reads CASSEVLAGQETQYF. Written as DNA, the CDR3 is TGTGCCAGCAGTGAAGTACTAGCGGGACAAGAGACCCAGTACTTC.

The chain is built from TRBV4-2 and TRBJ2-3, with 7 bases aligning to TRBD2. J was trimmed by 14 bases and V by 1 base; bases with no gene match: 9. This CDR3 is 13 amino acids long. Germline V lookup: CDR1 LGHNA, CDR2 YNFKEQ. CDR3 bases: TGTGCCAGCAGCCAAGGTAGCGGACTAGGATGGTATTTT. Protein: CASSQGSGLGWYF.

V is TRBV2 and J is TRBJ2-7; 14 bases are shared with TRBD2. The CDR3 is made up of 16 amino acids. With V trimmed by 6 bases and J by 2 bases, 6 bases remained unmatched. Looked up from germline, CDR1 is SNHLY and CDR2 is FYNNEI. DNA for the CDR3: TGTGCCAGCAGGACTAGCGGGGGGGCCTTTGCCTACGAGCAGTACTTC. Its translation is CASRTSGGAFAYEQYF.

This clone appeared a single time. The chain combines TRBV7-6 with TRBJ2-7, with 9 bases matching TRBD1. Germline loops: CDR1 SGHVS, CDR2 FNYEAQ. This CDR3 comprises 14 residues. The V segment lost 5 bases and the J segment 4 bases; nucleotides outside the gene matches: 6. CDR3 residues: CASSTGTGQYEQYF. Written as DNA, the CDR3 is TGTGCCAGCAGCACCGGGACAGGGCAGTACGAGCAGTACTTC.

The chain recombines TRBV19 with TRBJ2-2; the D gene is possibly TRBD1 (6 bases). The CDR3 is made up of 14 amino acids. Trimming cost V 6 bases and J 6 bases, with 14 bases left between them. The germline gives CDR1 LNHDA, CDR2 SQIVND (reference sequence). CDR3 bases: TGTGCCAGTAGCACCTCAGGGGTACCCGGGGAGCTGTTTTTT. It translates to CASSTSGVPGELFF.

The chain recombines TRBV18 with TRBJ2-7; TRBD1 agrees at 10 bases. V shed 6 bases and J 2 bases; nucleotides not matched to a gene: 7. Germline CDR1 is KGHSH and CDR2 is LQKENI. The CDR3 spans 15 residues. Here the CDR3 DNA reads TGTGCCAGCTCGAGACTCGGGACAGGGGCCTACGAGCAGTACTTC. Translating it yields CASSRLGTGAYEQYF.

The chain joins TRBV18 to TRBJ2-5; 7 positions match TRBD2. Germline lookup yields CDR1 KGHSH and CDR2 LQKENI. J gave up 5 bases and V 5 bases, and 17 bases lay outside the gene matches. This CDR3 comprises 17 residues. The DNA of the CDR3 is TGTGCCAGCTCATCCCTCGCTAGCGGAAGGAATGGGGAGACCCAGTACTTC. This translates into CASSSLASGRNGETQYF.

This clone occurred once. The chain combines TRBV4-1 with TRBJ2-3, with TRBD2 matching over 14 bases. Per germline, CDR1 MGHRA and CDR2 YSYEKL. V shed 0 bases, J shed 3 bases, and the junction held 5 bases outside the gene matches. The CDR3 covers 18 residues. The CDR3 DNA reads as TGCGCCAGCAGCCAAGAGACTAGCGGGGGGGGGTTAACAGATACGCAGTATTTT. The encoded protein is CASSQETSGGGLTDTQYF.

The rearrangement uses TRBV7-3 and TRBJ2-2, with D tentatively TRBD2 (6 bases). CDR1 and CDR2 from the germline V gene are SGHTA and FQGTGA. Deletions cut 3 bases from V and 3 bases from J, with 11 bases between. The CDR3 totals 15 residues. DNA of the CDR3: TGTGCCAGCAGCTTGGAGGGCTCGGACACCGGGGAGCTGTTTTTT. Protein: CASSLEGSDTGELFF. The full variable domain, with the rest looked up from reference TRBV7-3 and TRBJ2-2, is GAGVSQTPSNKVTEKGKYVELRCDPISGHTALYWYRQSLGQGPEFLIYFQGTGAADDSGLPNDRFFAVRPEGSVSTLKIQRTERGDSAVYLCASSLEGSDTGELFFGEGSRLTVL.

The chain combines TRBV29-1 with TRBJ1-2, with TRBD1 as a possible D gene (5 bases). V shed 5 bases and J shed 4 bases, with 20 bases lying between them. The CDR3 is 15 amino acids. CDR1 is SQVTM and CDR2 is ANQGSEA in the germline V gene. The CDR3 loop is CSVPPGTGARYGYTF. DNA of the CDR3: TGCAGCGTTCCTCCAGGCACAGGCGCCCGCTATGGCTACACCTTC.

The chain carries TRBV7-9 and TRBJ2-7; possibly TRBD2 for D (6 bases). The CDR3 loop spans 14 amino acids. The germline V gene encodes CDR1 SEHNR and CDR2 FQNEAQ (reference sequence). V lost 2 bases to trimming and J lost 5 bases, with 13 bases between them. The CDR3 nucleotides are TGTGCCAGCAGCTTATCGGGAGATTGGGACGAGCAGTACTTC. It specifies CASSLSGDWDEQYF.

The CDR3 DNA follows: TGTGCCAGCAGCTTGAGGACTAGCGGCTTAGTCGCGAACACCGGGGAGCTGTTTTTT. Translation gives CASSLRTSGLVANTGELFF. The chain employs TRBV11-2 and TRBJ2-2; 10 positions agree with TRBD2. In germline, CDR1 is SGHAT, CDR2 FQNNGV. After removal of 3 bases from V and 0 bases from J, the junction contained 10 bases not matched to a gene. The CDR3 sequence is 19 residues long.

The chain combines TRBV28 with TRBJ1-3, with D possibly matching TRBD1 (5 bases). Germline V gene lookup returns CDR1 MDHEN and CDR2 SYDVKM. The CDR3 contains 14 residues. V was cut by 4 bases and J by 4 bases, with 11 bases left in between. The CDR3 loop is CASSSTNRGNTIYF. The CDR3 nucleotides read TGTGCCAGCAGTTCCACGAACAGGGGAAACACCATATATTTT.

The chain employs TRBV15 and TRBJ1-1; no clear D gene. There are 14 residues in the CDR3. V was clipped by 1 base and J by 0 bases, with 6 bases between them. Germline CDR1 is LNHNV and CDR2 is YYDKDF (reference sequence). The CDR3 is CATSRVPMNTEAFF. For the CDR3, the DNA is TGTGCCACCAGCAGAGTCCCCATGAACACTGAAGCTTTCTTT.

V gene TRBV5-4 combines with J gene TRBJ2-3; TRBD2 aligns across 16 bases. V was clipped by 5 bases and J by 1 base; unmatched bases: 7. Per the germline V gene, CDR1 is SGHNT and CDR2 is YYREEE (reference sequence). The CDR3 contains 18 residues. The CDR3 nucleotides are TGTGCCAGCAGACCGGGACTAGCGGGGGGGCGGGGCACAGATACGCAGTATTTT. It is translated as CASRPGLAGGRGTDTQYF.

The gene calls are TRBV11-2 and TRBJ1-1; unclear D gene. From germline, CDR1 is SGHAT and CDR2 FQNNGV. Trimming pared 5 bases from V and 4 bases from J, leaving 14 bases between. There are 14 residues in the CDR3. CDR3 amino acids: CASSPQRVGTEAFF. CDR3 bases: TGTGCCAGCAGCCCCCAGCGCGTTGGCACTGAAGCTTTCTTT. The whole variable domain, remainder taken from reference TRBV11-2 and TRBJ1-1, is EAGVAQSPRYKIIEKRQSVAFWCNPISGHATLYWYQQILGQGPKLLIQFQNNGVVDDSQLPKDRFSAERLKGVDSTLKIQPAKLEDSAVYLCASSPQRVGTEAFFGQGTRLTVV.

The chain recombines TRBV30 with TRBJ2-1; TRBD2 aligns across 13 bases. Germline V lookup: CDR1 GTSNPN, CDR2 SVGIG (reference sequence). V lost 0 bases and J lost 8; bases outside the gene matches: 10. The CDR3 is 17 residues long. The CDR3 protein is CAWSVTRTSGSLDEQFF. The CDR3 DNA is TGTGCCTGGAGTGTAACACGGACTAGCGGGAGCCTGGATGAGCAGTTCTTC.

V gene TRBV27 combines with J gene TRBJ2-7; 16 bases fit TRBD2. In germline, CDR1 is MNHEY, CDR2 SMNVEV (reference sequence). The CDR3 has 16 residues. V was clipped by 6 bases and J by 6 bases; unmatched bases: 8. The CDR3 loop reads CASSAEGLAGGPEQYF. In DNA, the CDR3 is TGTGCCAGCAGCGCGGAGGGACTAGCGGGAGGGCCCGAGCAGTACTTC.

This clone was seen just once. The V and J genes are TRBV21-1 and TRBJ2-7; the D segment call TRBD1 is taken from the table without a DNA check. TRBV21-1 is recorded as a pseudogene. The CDR3 is made up of 19 amino acids. The CDR3 nucleotides are TGTGCCAGCAGCAAAATCCGCCTATCCGACAGGGGGGCCATATACGAGCAGTACTTC. This translates into CASSKIRLSDRGAIYEQYF.

This rearrangement joins TRBV6-5 to TRBJ2-7, with TRBD1 matching over 9 bases. Germline values: CDR1 MNHEY, CDR2 SVGAGI. There are 16 residues in the CDR3. Unmatched junction bases numbered 7, after V lost 4 bases and J lost 0 bases. The CDR3 spells CASSSTGTGHSYEQYF. The CDR3 nucleotides are TGTGCCAGCAGTTCAACCGGGACAGGGCACTCCTACGAGCAGTACTTC.

In its sample, this clone was seen once. This sequence joins TRBV10-1 and TRBJ1-2; 7 bases map to TRBD1. V dropped 4 bases and J dropped 5; count of bases not matched to a gene: 4. Germline CDR1 reads WNHNN; CDR2 reads SYGVQD (reference sequence). The CDR3 is made up of 13 amino acids. CDR3 residues: CASSVDRDYGYTF. The CDR3 DNA is TGCGCCAGCAGTGTAGACAGGGATTATGGCTACACCTTC.

The chain has TRBV9 and TRBJ2-1; 9 bases agree with TRBD1. Per the germline V gene, CDR1 is SGDLS and CDR2 is YYNGEE. V was clipped by 4 bases and J by 6 bases; unmatched bases: 8. This CDR3 has 15 residues. The CDR3 sequence is CASSSGQGGVNEQFF. In DNA form, the CDR3 reads TGTGCCAGCAGCTCGGGACAGGGAGGCGTCAATGAGCAGTTCTTC. Full variable domain (outside the CDR3, taken from reference TRBV9 and TRBJ2-1): DSGVTQTPKHLITATGQRVTLRCSPRSGDLSVYWYQQSLDQGLQFLIQYYNGEERAKGNILERFSAQQFPDLHSELNLSSLELGDSALYFCASSSGQGGVNEQFFGPGTRLTVL.

V is TRBV10-3 and J is TRBJ1-3; no definite D call. Trimming left V 10 bases short and J 2 bases short, with 9 bases between. Germline CDR1 is ENHRY and CDR2 is SYGVKD. The CDR3 extends over 12 amino acids. CDR3 protein: CATLGTGNTIYF. The CDR3 region has the DNA TGTGCCACCCTCGGGACTGGAAACACCATATATTTT.

The V call is TRBV5-4, the J call TRBJ1-2; 9 positions agree with TRBD1. CDR3 length: 15 amino acids. V dropped 6 bases and J dropped 3; count of bases not matched to a gene: 9. CDR1 is SGHNT and CDR2 is YYREEE in the germline V gene (reference sequence). CDR3 in amino acids: CASIDRGQGYYGYTF. The CDR3 DNA reads as TGTGCCAGCATCGACAGGGGACAGGGTTACTATGGCTACACCTTC.

This clone showed up just once. CDR3 nucleotides: TGTGCCAGCAGCTTAGTTGAGAGACGCGGTGAGCAGTTCTTC. It specifies CASSLVERRGEQFF. The V call is TRBV7-2, the J call TRBJ2-1; D remains unclear. V was clipped by 1 base and J by 9 bases, with 13 bases between them. Germline V gene sequence: CDR1 SGHTA, CDR2 FQGNSA. The CDR3 extends over 14 amino acids. Based on the CDR3 plus reference TRBV7-2 and TRBJ2-1, the full variable domain is GAGVSQSPSNKVTEKGKDVELRCDPISGHTALYWYRQSLGQGLEFLIYFQGNSAPDKSGLPSDRFSAERTGGSVSTLTIQRTQQEDSAVYLCASSLVERRGEQFFGPGTRLTVL.

CDR3 nucleotides: TGTGCCAGCCCTAGGCAAGGGGTCACAGATACGCAGTATTTT. This gives the protein CASPRQGVTDTQYF. The genes are TRBV6-1 and TRBJ2-3, with D tentatively TRBD1 (5 bases). Deletions cut 8 bases from V and 2 bases from J, with 14 bases between. Germline CDR1 reads MNHNS; CDR2 reads SASEGT. The CDR3 length is 14 residues.

The CDR3 region is CASSTQVLAKNIQYF. CDR3 in DNA: TGTGCCAGCAGTACTCAGGTGCTAGCCAAAAACATTCAGTACTTC. The genes are TRBV6-6 and TRBJ2-4; D gene ambiguous. Germline CDR1 reads MNHNY; CDR2 reads SVGAGI (reference sequence). V lost 5 bases and J lost 0, with 11 bases in between. The CDR3 covers 15 residues.

The sample holds one count of this clone. The rearrangement joins TRBV28 to TRBJ1-4; a weak D match, TRBD1 (5 bases). V lost 2 bases to trimming and J lost 0 bases, with 7 bases between them. Germline assignment: CDR1 MDHEN and CDR2 SYDVKM. This CDR3 comprises 15 residues. The CDR3 nucleotides read TGTGCCAGCAGTTTACAGGGTGCAACTAATGAAAAACTGTTTTTT. Its translation: CASSLQGATNEKLFF. The entire variable domain, with the rest obtained from reference TRBV28 and TRBJ1-4, is as follows: DVKVTQSSRYLVKRTGEKVFLECVQDMDHENMFWYRQDPGLGLRLIYFSYDVKMKEKGDIPEGYSVSREKKERFSLILESASTNQTSMYLCASSLQGATNEKLFFGSGTQLSVL.

This chain uses TRBV2 with TRBJ1-4; 11 bases align to TRBD1. Germline V gene lookup returns CDR1 SNHLY and CDR2 FYNNEI. Losses at the gene ends were 8 bases for V and 7 bases for J; bases not matched to a gene: 12. The CDR3 is 16 amino acids. For the CDR3, the DNA is TGTGCCAGCGGAGGACAGGGGGCAGATCGGGGTGAAAAACTGTTTTTT. It codes for CASGGQGADRGEKLFF.

The V and J genes are TRBV7-9 and TRBJ2-7; D not resolved. V was cut by 2 bases and J by 1 base, with 6 bases left in between. The CDR3 is 13 residues long. Per germline, CDR1 SEHNR and CDR2 FQNEAQ (reference sequence). The chain's CDR3 is CASSLTNSYEQYF. The CDR3 nucleotides are TGTGCCAGCAGCTTAACAAATTCCTACGAGCAGTACTTC.